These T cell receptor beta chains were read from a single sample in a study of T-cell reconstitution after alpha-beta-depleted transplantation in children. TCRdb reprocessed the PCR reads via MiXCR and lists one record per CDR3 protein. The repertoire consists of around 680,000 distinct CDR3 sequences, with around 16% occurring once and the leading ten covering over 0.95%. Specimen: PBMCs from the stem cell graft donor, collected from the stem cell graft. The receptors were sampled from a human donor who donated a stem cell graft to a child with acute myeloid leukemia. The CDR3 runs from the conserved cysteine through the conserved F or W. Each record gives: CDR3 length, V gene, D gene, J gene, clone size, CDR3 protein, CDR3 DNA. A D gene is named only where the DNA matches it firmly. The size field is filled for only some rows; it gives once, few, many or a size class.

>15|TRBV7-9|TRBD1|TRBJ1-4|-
CASSSTGGRNEKLFF
TGTGCCAGCAGCTCAACAGGGGGCAGGAATGAAAAACTGTTTTTT
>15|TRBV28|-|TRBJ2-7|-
CASSLPRRSSYEQYF
TGTGCCAGCAGTTTACCCCGAAGGAGCTCCTACGAGCAGTACTTC
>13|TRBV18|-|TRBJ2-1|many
CASSPQGYNEQFF
TGTGCCAGCAGCCCACAGGGTTACAATGAGCAGTTCTTC
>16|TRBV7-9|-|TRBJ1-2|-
CASSLAVPEVSYGYTF
TGTGCCAGCAGCTTAGCGGTACCAGAGGTCAGCTATGGCTACACCTTC
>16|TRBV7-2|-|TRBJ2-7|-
CASSRQRGQGGYEQYF
TGTGCCAGCAGCCGTCAGCGCGGCCAGGGGGGGTACGAGCAGTACTTC
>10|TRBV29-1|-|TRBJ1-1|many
CSVDSGLAFF
TGCAGCGTTGATTCAGGATTAGCTTTCTTT
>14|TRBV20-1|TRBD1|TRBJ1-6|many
CSALGTGLNSPLHF
TGCAGTGCCCTCGGGACAGGTCTTAATTCACCCCTCCACTTT
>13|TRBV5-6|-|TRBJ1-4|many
CASSLKWAEKLFF
TGTGCCAGCAGCTTAAAGTGGGCTGAAAAACTGTTTTTT
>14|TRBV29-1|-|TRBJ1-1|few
CSVERGLGNTEAFF
TGCAGCGTAGAACGGGGCTTGGGGAACACTGAAGCTTTCTTT
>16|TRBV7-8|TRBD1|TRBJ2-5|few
CASSLAAGGWLWTQYF
TGTGCCAGCAGCTTAGCTGCAGGGGGCTGGCTGTGGACCCAGTACTTC
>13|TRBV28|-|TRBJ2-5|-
CASRGPYQETQYF
TGTGCCAGCAGAGGACCTTACCAAGAGACCCAGTACTTC
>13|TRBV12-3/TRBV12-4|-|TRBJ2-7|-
CASSGTEVYEQYF
TGTGCCAGCAGTGGGACCGAGGTCTACGAGCAGTACTTC
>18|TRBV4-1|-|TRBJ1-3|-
CASSQDIPGHSSGNTIYF
TGCGCCAGCAGCCAAGATATCCCTGGACATTCCTCTGGAAACACCATATATTTT
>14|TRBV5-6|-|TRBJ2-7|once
CASSPGQSPCEQYF
TGTGCCAGCAGCCCCGGACAGAGCCCCTGCGAGCAGTACTTC